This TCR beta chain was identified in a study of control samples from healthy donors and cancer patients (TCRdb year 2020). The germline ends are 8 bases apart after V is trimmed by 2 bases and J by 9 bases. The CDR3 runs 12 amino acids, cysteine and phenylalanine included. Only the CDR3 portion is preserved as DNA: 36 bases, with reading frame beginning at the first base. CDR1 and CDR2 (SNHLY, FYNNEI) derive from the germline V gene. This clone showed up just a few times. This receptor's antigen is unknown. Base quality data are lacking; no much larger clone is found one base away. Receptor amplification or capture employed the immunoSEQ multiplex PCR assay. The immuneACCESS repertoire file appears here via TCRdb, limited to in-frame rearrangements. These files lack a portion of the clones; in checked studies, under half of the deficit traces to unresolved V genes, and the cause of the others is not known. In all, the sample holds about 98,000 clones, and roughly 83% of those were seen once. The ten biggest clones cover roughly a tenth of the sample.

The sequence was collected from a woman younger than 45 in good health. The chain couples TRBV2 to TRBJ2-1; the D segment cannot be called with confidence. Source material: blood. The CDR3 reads CASSEPRGEQFF. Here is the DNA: TGTGCCAGCAGTGAACCACGTGGTGAGCAGTTCTTC. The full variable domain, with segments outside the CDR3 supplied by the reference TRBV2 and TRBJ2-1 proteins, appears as EPEVTQTPSHQVTQMGQEVILRCVPISNHLYFYWYRQILGQKVEFLVSFYNNEISEKSEIFDDQFSVERPDGSNFTLKIRSTKLEDSAMYFCASSEPRGEQFFGPGTRLTVL.